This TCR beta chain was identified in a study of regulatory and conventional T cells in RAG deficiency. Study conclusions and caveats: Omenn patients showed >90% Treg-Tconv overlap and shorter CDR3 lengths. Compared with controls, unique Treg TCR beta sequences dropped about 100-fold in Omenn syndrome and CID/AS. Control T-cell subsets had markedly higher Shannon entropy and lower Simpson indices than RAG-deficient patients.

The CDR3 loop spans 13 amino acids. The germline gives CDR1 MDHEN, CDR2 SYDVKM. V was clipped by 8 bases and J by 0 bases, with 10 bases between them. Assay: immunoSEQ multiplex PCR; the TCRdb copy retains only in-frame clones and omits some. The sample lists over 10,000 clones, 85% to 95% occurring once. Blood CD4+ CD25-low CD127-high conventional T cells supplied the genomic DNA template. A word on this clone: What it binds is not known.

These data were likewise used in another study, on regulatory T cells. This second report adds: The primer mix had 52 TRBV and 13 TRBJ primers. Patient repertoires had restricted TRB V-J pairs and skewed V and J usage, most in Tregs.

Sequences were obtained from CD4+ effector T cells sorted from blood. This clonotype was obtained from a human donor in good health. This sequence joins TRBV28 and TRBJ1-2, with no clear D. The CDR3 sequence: CASHGPPNYGYTF. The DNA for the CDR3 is TGTGCCAGCCACGGGCCACCTAACTATGGCTACACCTTC.